These 8 T cell receptor beta chains were sequenced from one sample in a study of T cells after yellow fever vaccination. TCRdb passed the 5' RACE reads through MiXCR, listing each CDR3 protein once. The sample shows a few hundred thousand distinct CDR3 sequences, around 10% of them seen only once. The starting material was CD4+ T cells sorted from PBMCs, obtained 5 days after the yellow fever booster vaccination. Receptors were obtained from a man aged 18 to 35 who received the YFV17D yellow fever vaccine.

This clonotype has only a few counts. This chain connects TRBV7-8 to TRBJ2-2; a weak D match, TRBD2 (5 bases). Germline V gives CDR1 SGHVS, CDR2 FQNEAQ. Between the trimmed V and J ends, which lost 5 bases and 0 bases, there was a span of 7 bases. The CDR3 runs 14 residues. DNA of the CDR3: TGTGCCAGCAGCCCGACTACGAACACCGGGGAGCTGTTTTTT. It translates to CASSPTTNTGELFF.

The sample holds many counts of this clonotype. The rearrangement links TRBV7-3 to TRBJ2-5, with D perhaps matching TRBD2 (6 bases). V lost 4 bases, J lost 7 bases, and 13 bases lay in between. CDR3 length equals 13 residues. Germline assignment: CDR1 SGHTA and CDR2 FQGTGA. The CDR3 loop is CASSSGLEGTQYF. CDR3 nucleotides: TGTGCCAGCAGCTCCGGACTGGAGGGGACCCAGTACTTC. Full variable domain (missing parts from reference TRBV7-3 and TRBJ2-5): GAGVSQTPSNKVTEKGKYVELRCDPISGHTALYWYRQSLGQGPEFLIYFQGTGAADDSGLPNDRFFAVRPEGSVSTLKIQRTERGDSAVYLCASSSGLEGTQYFGPGTRLLVL.

The chain combines TRBV7-2 with TRBJ1-6, with 12 bases fitting TRBD1. Germline V lookup: CDR1 SGHTA, CDR2 FQGNSA. The CDR3 sequence is 15 residues long. J gave up 10 bases and V 1 base, and 2 bases lay outside the gene matches. This chain's CDR3 is CASSLGGTGGSPLHF. As DNA, the CDR3 is TGTGCCAGCAGCTTAGGTGGGACAGGGGGCTCACCCCTCCACTTT.

Here the CDR3 reads CASSLEGTGNQPQHF. The CDR3 DNA reads as TGTGCCAGCAGCTTAGAGGGGACAGGCAATCAGCCCCAGCATTTT. The V gene is TRBV7-8, the J gene TRBJ1-5, with 7 nucleotides matching TRBD1. This CDR3 comprises 15 residues. CDR1 is SGHVS and CDR2 is FQNEAQ in the germline V gene. The trim removed 1 base at V and 2 bases at J, leaving 2 bases unmatched.

The V call is TRBV20-1, the J call TRBJ2-5, with D perhaps given as TRBD1 or TRBD2 (5 bases each). The CDR3 is 14 residues long. The germline V gene encodes CDR1 DFQATT and CDR2 SNEGSKA (reference sequence). The V end lost 0 bases, the J end lost 3 bases, and 11 bases lay between the germline ends. The CDR3 loop is CSARDTGTKETQYF. The CDR3 DNA reads TGCAGTGCTAGAGACACCGGGACCAAAGAGACCCAGTACTTC.

The gene calls are TRBV18 and TRBJ1-3, with D perhaps matching TRBD1 (5 bases). The CDR3 runs to 13 residues. Germline V gene lookup returns CDR1 KGHSH and CDR2 LQKENI. V lost 3 bases and J 8 bases, leaving 11 bases between the germline ends. The CDR3 region has the DNA TGTGCCAGCTCACCCACCGAGGGACACACCATATATTTT. This gives the protein CASSPTEGHTIYF.

Many counts were recorded for this clonotype. The V and J genes are TRBV6-2 or TRBV6-3 and TRBJ2-7; D possibly corresponds to TRBD1 (5 bases). V lost 4 bases and J 4 bases, leaving 11 bases between the germline ends. The length of the CDR3 is 13 residues. The germline V gene encodes CDR1 MNHEY and CDR2 SVGEGT. As DNA, the CDR3 is TGTGCCAGCAGTTGGGGCAGGAGATACGAGCAGTACGTC. Encoded protein: CASSWGRRYEQYV.

The rearrangement joins TRBV30 to TRBJ2-7; D call uncertain. Trimming left V 1 base short and J 3 bases short, with 7 bases between. This CDR3 comprises 12 residues. From germline, CDR1 is GTSNPN and CDR2 SVGIG (reference sequence). The CDR3 sequence is CAWSEAFYEQYF. The CDR3 bases are TGTGCCTGGAGTGAGGCATTCTACGAGCAGTACTTC.